What follows describes a single T cell receptor beta chain. Its antigen remains unknown. CDR1 and CDR2 from the germline V gene are MNHNS and SASEGT. V lost 1 base and J lost 0; bases outside the gene matches: 4. CDR3 length: 16 amino acids. Measured with immunoSEQ multiplex PCR; TCRdb has only the in-frame clones, and not every one. The sample lists more than 85,000 clones, around nine tenths seen once, with about 2% in the top ten. This entry is derived from a study of cytomegalovirus exposure and HLA in healthy donors. Study-wide findings and caveats: The listing of 150 to 200 TCR beta chains classed them as cytomegalovirus-associated. The finding came from a later analysis; first-cohort TCR clusters tended to co-occur in the 120 or so validation repertoires.

The sample was PBMCs. The clonotype originates from a woman in her late teens or twenties in good health and CMV-seronegative. The chain joins TRBV6-1 to TRBJ2-5, with 8 bases identical to TRBD1. The CDR3 coding sequence is TGTGCCAGCAGTGAAGTTCGGACAGGGCACCAAGAGACCCAGTACTTC. Translation: CASSEVRTGHQETQYF.